Included here is one T cell receptor beta chain sequence, with context. Primers for the PCR totalled 60 Vbeta and 13 Jbeta. Assay used: immunoSEQ multiplex PCR; TCRdb lists only in-frame clones, some missing. The sample has some 250,000 clones, around 81% seen once. This sample is part of a study of cytomegalovirus exposure and HLA in healthy donors. V shed 4 bases and J shed 3 bases, with 16 bases lying between them. This CDR3 comprises 15 residues. Germline loops: CDR1 SGDLS, CDR2 YYNGEE. This sequence was found in a woman aged 55-75 years in good health and CMV-seropositive. The chain employs TRBV9 and TRBJ1-2; weak D call: TRBD1 (5 bases). The specimen was PBMCs. CDR3: CASSPSTDSYYGYTF. The CDR3 nucleotides are TGTGCCAGCAGCCCGAGTACCGACAGTTACTATGGCTACACCTTC.